Presented here are 26 T cell receptor beta chains from one specimen sequenced in a study of quantifying T cell responses using KT2 cells. For the study at large: cDNA was made from DNase-treated RNA using alpha and beta constant primers.

An oligo carrying a UMI was ligated to the cDNA 3' end. An equimolar mix of RC1.1 and RC1.2 primed the beta chain across TRBC1 and TRBC2. From the UMI-ligation and nested PCR reads, TCRdb called clonotypes with MiXCR, one entry per CDR3 protein. The repertoire holds tens of thousands of distinct CDR3 sequences, with 6% to 9.5% as singletons. Sequencing was carried out using PBMCs spiked with cells of the T cell clone KT2. Receptor source: a human donor.

This clonotype has at least ten counts. The gene calls are TRBV27 and TRBJ2-1; 10 bases align to TRBD2. The CDR3 totals 19 residues. Germline V gene lookup returns CDR1 MNHEY and CDR2 SMNVEV (reference sequence). J was trimmed by 0 bases and V by 1 base; bases with no gene match: 9. CDR3 in DNA: TGTGCCAGCAGTTTATTTAGCGGGAGGCCAAAATACTCCTACAATGAGCAGTTCTTC. As protein: CASSLFSGRPKYSYNEQFF.

There are a few counts of this clonotype. The rearrangement links TRBV29-1 to TRBJ2-1; no firm D call. Per the germline V gene, CDR1 is SQVTM and CDR2 is ANQGSEA. The V end lost 0 bases, the J end lost 4 bases, and 7 bases lay between the germline ends. The CDR3 spans 13 residues. The DNA of the CDR3 is TGCAGCGTTGAAGATCCCGGTTACAATGAGCAGTTCTTC. Amino acid sequence: CSVEDPGYNEQFF.

The rearrangement joins TRBV5-4 to TRBJ2-3; 12 positions match TRBD2. This CDR3 has 15 amino acids. Germline CDR1 SGHNT, CDR2 YYREEE (reference sequence). J was trimmed by 6 bases and V by 4 bases; bases with no gene match: 6. CDR3 residues: CASSPGLAGPDTQYF. CDR3 nucleotides: TGTGCCAGCAGCCCGGGACTAGCGGGCCCCGATACGCAGTATTTT.

The chain combines TRBV7-9 with TRBJ2-3; D is unclear. CDR3 size: 19 residues. V lost 4 bases, J lost 0 bases, and 23 bases lay in between. CDR1 SEHNR and CDR2 FQNEAQ come from the germline V gene (reference sequence). The CDR3 DNA is TGTGCCAGCAGCTCGGGCCCTCCTTTTGCGGAAACTAGCACAGATACGCAGTATTTT. Protein sequence: CASSSGPPFAETSTDTQYF.

This clonotype was observed a handful of times. The chain has TRBV7-8 and TRBJ2-2; 8 bases line up with TRBD1. V lost 6 bases, J lost 1 base, and 4 bases stayed unmatched. Looked up from germline, CDR1 is SGHVS and CDR2 is FQNEAQ. This CDR3 contains 15 residues. The CDR3, as DNA: TGTGCCAGCAGTCGGGACAGGTTGAACACCGGGGAGCTGTTTTTT. Amino acid sequence: CASSRDRLNTGELFF.

In this sample, this clonotype turned up a few times. This chain links TRBV7-3 with TRBJ2-1, with D perhaps assigned TRBD1 or TRBD2 (6 bases each). The CDR3 runs 13 residues. Germline V CDR1 and CDR2: SGHTA, FQGTGA. V was cut by 6 bases and J by 7 bases, with 13 bases left in between. The DNA of the CDR3 is TGTGCCAGCAGGGCGGAGGGGGTGAATGAGCAGTTCTTC. Translating it yields CASRAEGVNEQFF. Full variable domain (remainder filled in from reference TRBV7-3 and TRBJ2-1): GAGVSQTPSNKVTEKGKYVELRCDPISGHTALYWYRQSLGQGPEFLIYFQGTGAADDSGLPNDRFFAVRPEGSVSTLKIQRTERGDSAVYLCASRAEGVNEQFFGPGTRLTVL.

This clonotype showed up many times. The CDR3 region is CASMAGPYSEQYF. Written as DNA, the CDR3 is TGTGCCAGCATGGCCGGGCCTTACTCCGAGCAGTACTTC. This chain connects TRBV6-6 to TRBJ2-7; D is unresolved. CDR1 is MNHNY and CDR2 is SVGAGI in the germline V gene (reference sequence). The CDR3 is 13 amino acids. V lost 7 bases, J lost 6 bases, and 16 bases lay in between.

This clonotype showed up many times. V is TRBV6-2 or TRBV6-3 and J is TRBJ2-7; 7 nucleotides match TRBD1. Trimming removed 11 bases from V and 3 bases from J; junction bases left unmatched: 10. Germline CDR1 MNHEY, CDR2 SVGEGT. This CDR3 has 13 residues. CDR3 protein: CACRDSLNYEQYF. The CDR3 DNA is TGTGCCTGCCGGGACAGCCTCAACTACGAGCAGTACTTC.

This clonotype was recorded a few times. One end of the junction varies from germline; a read error may be responsible. The chain combines TRBV6-1 with TRBJ2-7; 9 nucleotides match TRBD1. CDR1 is MNHNS and CDR2 is SASEGT in the germline V gene. This CDR3 is built from 12 residues. The CDR3, as DNA: TGTGCCAGTTCTTACTCCGGGACAGGGTTTCACTTC. Translation: CASSYSGTGFHF.

On this clonotype itself: One end of the junction fails to match germline, which may point to a read error. The chain recombines TRBV10-1 with TRBJ2-5; D possibly matches TRBD1 or TRBD2 (6 bases each). The germline V gene has CDR1 WNHNN and CDR2 SYGVQD (reference sequence). The CDR3 has 14 residues. The CDR3 DNA reads TGCGCCAGCAGTGATCGGGGGCCTCAAGAGACCCAGAACTTC. Translating it yields CASSDRGPQETQNF.

This clonotype was observed at least ten times. The V gene is TRBV27, the J gene TRBJ1-2; 8 bases are shared with TRBD1. Germline V gene sequence: CDR1 MNHEY, CDR2 SMNVEV (reference sequence). J gave up 1 base and V 9 bases, and 4 bases lay outside the gene matches. CDR3 length: 13 residues. CDR3 region: CASGQGVNYGYTF. The CDR3 DNA is TGTGCCAGTGGACAGGGCGTTAACTATGGCTACACCTTC.

This clonotype has ten or more counts. The genes are TRBV3-1 and TRBJ2-3; D possibly matches TRBD1 or TRBD2 (6 bases each). The ends were cut back, 1 base at V and 3 bases at J, with 14 bases in the middle. The length of the CDR3 is 16 residues. Germline V gives CDR1 LGHDT, CDR2 YNNKEL (reference sequence). The CDR3 coding sequence is TGTGCCAGCAGCCAAGTTGGGGGGCGCGGAACAGATACGCAGTATTTT. It codes for CASSQVGGRGTDTQYF.

V gene TRBV19 combines with J gene TRBJ1-5, with D possibly TRBD1 on 6 matching bases. The germline V and J ends were trimmed by 6 bases and 4 bases, with 16 bases remaining between them. The CDR3 contains 15 residues. The germline V gene has CDR1 LNHDA and CDR2 SQIVND (reference sequence). In DNA form, the CDR3 reads TGTGCCAGTAGACATTCAGCCAGGGGAAATCAGCCCCAGCATTTT. As protein: CASRHSARGNQPQHF.

Only a few counts were recorded for this clonotype. The rearrangement uses TRBV11-3 and TRBJ2-4; perhaps TRBD1 as D (6 bases). The CDR3 loop spans 15 amino acids. V was shortened by 11 bases and J by 0 bases, with 17 bases between the two germline ends. The germline V gene encodes CDR1 SGHNT and CDR2 YENEEA. CDR3 region: CAYPDRTLAKNIQYF. CDR3 DNA: TGTGCCTACCCCGACAGGACTCTAGCCAAAAACATTCAGTACTTC. The whole variable domain, filled in from reference TRBV11-3 and TRBJ2-4, reads EAGVVQSPRYKIIEKKQPVAFWCNPISGHNTLYWYLQNLGQGPELLIRYENEEAVDDSQLPKDRFSAERLKGVDSTLKIQPAELGDSAVYLCAYPDRTLAKNIQYFGAGTRLSVL.

This clonotype is judged medium-sized. For the CDR3, the DNA is TGCAGTGCTAGAGGGGACAGCAATCAGCCCCAGCATTTT. Protein sequence: CSARGDSNQPQHF. The gene calls are TRBV20-1 and TRBJ1-5; tentative D call: TRBD1 (5 bases). Trimming stripped 1 base from V and 1 base from J, with 5 bases between. Per the germline V gene, CDR1 is DFQATT and CDR2 is SNEGSKA (reference sequence). The CDR3 covers 13 residues.

The V and J genes are TRBV2 and TRBJ2-1; D perhaps matches TRBD2 (6 bases). The ends were cut back, 7 bases at V and 2 bases at J, with 15 bases in the middle. CDR1 and CDR2 (germline): SNHLY, FYNNEI. The CDR3 covers 15 residues. The CDR3 region is CASNLRRDPYNEQFF. CDR3 nucleotide sequence: TGTGCCAGCAACCTCCGGCGGGACCCCTACAATGAGCAGTTCTTC. Complete variable domain (other parts from reference TRBV2 and TRBJ2-1): EPEVTQTPSHQVTQMGQEVILRCVPISNHLYFYWYRQILGQKVEFLVSFYNNEISEKSEIFDDQFSVERPDGSNFTLKIRSTKLEDSAMYFCASNLRRDPYNEQFFGPGTRLTVL.

This clonotype was observed at least ten times. The chain combines TRBV2 with TRBJ2-3; D call uncertain. Germline CDR1 is SNHLY and CDR2 is FYNNEI. Trimming cost V 7 bases and J 0 bases, with 23 bases left between them. The CDR3 runs 18 residues. This CDR3 is CASKVTGRGMMSTDTQYF. CDR3 coding DNA: TGTGCCAGCAAAGTCACCGGGCGCGGAATGATGAGCACAGATACGCAGTATTTT. Supplemented by reference TRBV2 and TRBJ2-3, the full variable domain reads EPEVTQTPSHQVTQMGQEVILRCVPISNHLYFYWYRQILGQKVEFLVSFYNNEISEKSEIFDDQFSVERPDGSNFTLKIRSTKLEDSAMYFCASKVTGRGMMSTDTQYFGPGTRLTVL.

The chain employs TRBV24-1 and TRBJ2-5; TRBD2 might be the D (5 bases). V was pared by 3 bases and J by 1 base, with 14 bases between. Germline CDR1 reads KGHDR; CDR2 reads SFDVKD. The CDR3 is 16 amino acids. CDR3 nucleotides: TGTGCCACCAGTGATCCCACCCGGACTCGCCAAGAGACCCAGTACTTC. The encoded protein is CATSDPTRTRQETQYF.

This clonotype was detected many times. The genes are TRBV5-1 and TRBJ2-3; the D is unclear. Between the trimmed V and J ends, which lost 4 bases and 0 bases, there was a span of 3 bases. CDR1 and CDR2 (germline): SGHRS, YFSETQ. This CDR3 contains 12 residues. CDR3 DNA: TGCGCCAGCAGCCTGAGCACAGATACGCAGTATTTT. This sequence encodes CASSLSTDTQYF.

V is TRBV7-2 and J is TRBJ1-1; 8 bases are a match to TRBD1. Per germline, CDR1 SGHTA and CDR2 FQGNSA. Trimming removed 5 bases from V and 1 base from J; junction bases left unmatched: 9. The CDR3 has 16 residues. The CDR3 region is CASSRDRGGENTEAFF. CDR3 nucleotides: TGTGCCAGCAGCCGAGACAGGGGCGGGGAGAACACTGAAGCTTTCTTT. The entire variable domain, with the rest obtained from reference TRBV7-2 and TRBJ1-1, is as follows: GAGVSQSPSNKVTEKGKDVELRCDPISGHTALYWYRQSLGQGLEFLIYFQGNSAPDKSGLPSDRFSAERTGGSVSTLTIQRTQQEDSAVYLCASSRDRGGENTEAFFGQGTRLTVV.

This clonotype came up many times. This rearrangement joins TRBV5-6 to TRBJ1-1; TRBD1 matches at 9 bases. Trimming removed 1 base from V and 5 bases from J; junction bases left unmatched: 9. CDR1 is SGHDT and CDR2 is YYEEEE in the germline V gene. The CDR3 is made up of 16 amino acids. The CDR3 loop is CASSLLGQGLGTEAFF. CDR3 DNA: TGTGCCAGCAGCTTGTTGGGACAGGGCCTGGGGACTGAAGCTTTCTTT.

In this sample, this clonotype turned up many times. V is TRBV12-3 or TRBV12-4 and J is TRBJ1-2, with a tentative D call TRBD1 (5 bases). The CDR3 totals 14 residues. Trimming cost V 6 bases and J 4 bases, with 15 bases left between them. The CDR3 spells CASSEWEGRYGYTF. The CDR3 DNA follows: TGTGCCAGCAGCGAATGGGAGGGACGCTATGGCTACACCTTC.

This clonotype was detected ten times or more. The chain has TRBV7-6 and TRBJ1-5, with D maybe TRBD1 (5 bases). V shed 2 bases and J shed 7 bases, with 12 bases lying between them. In germline, CDR1 is SGHVS, CDR2 FNYEAQ. CDR3 size: 14 residues. This chain's CDR3 is CASSLQGSKQPQHF. The CDR3 DNA follows: TGTGCCAGCAGCTTACAGGGCTCTAAACAGCCCCAGCATTTT.

There are many counts of this clonotype. V and J are TRBV19 and TRBJ1-2; TRBD1 matches 7 bases. Germline CDR1 and CDR2: LNHDA and SQIVND (reference sequence). V trimming: 5 bases; J trimming: 1 base; junction bases outside the gene matches: 10. This CDR3 comprises 16 residues. CDR3 protein: CASSVQGKGFNYGYTF. CDR3 coding DNA: TGTGCCAGTAGTGTACAGGGGAAGGGATTTAACTATGGCTACACCTTC.

The V gene is TRBV7-9, the J gene TRBJ2-1; D unclear. The germline V gene encodes CDR1 SEHNR and CDR2 FQNEAQ (reference sequence). V dropped 2 bases and J dropped 7 bases, with 15 bases sitting between them. The CDR3 extends over 15 amino acids. CDR3 amino acids: CASSLSWRAGNEQFF. The CDR3 DNA sequence: TGTGCCAGCAGCTTAAGTTGGCGAGCCGGTAATGAGCAGTTCTTC.

This clonotype was picked up many times. This chain uses TRBV6-5 with TRBJ2-5; D is unclear. The CDR3 has 14 amino acids. Germline V lookup: CDR1 MNHEY, CDR2 SVGAGI. Trimming left V 0 bases short and J 1 base short, with 6 bases between. CDR3 coding DNA: TGTGCCAGCAGTTACTCTCGGGCCCAAGAGACCCAGTACTTC. Protein sequence: CASSYSRAQETQYF.